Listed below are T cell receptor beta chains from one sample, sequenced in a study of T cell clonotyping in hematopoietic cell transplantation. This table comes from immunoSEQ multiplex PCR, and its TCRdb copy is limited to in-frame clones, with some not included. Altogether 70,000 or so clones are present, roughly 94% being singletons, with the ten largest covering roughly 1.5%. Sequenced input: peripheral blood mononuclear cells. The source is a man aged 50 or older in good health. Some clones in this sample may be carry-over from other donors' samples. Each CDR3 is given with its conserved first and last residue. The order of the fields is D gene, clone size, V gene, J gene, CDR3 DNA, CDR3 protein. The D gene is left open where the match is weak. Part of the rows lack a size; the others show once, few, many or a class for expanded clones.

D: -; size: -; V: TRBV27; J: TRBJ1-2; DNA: TGTGCCAGCAGTTTTGGGGGTAACGAATATGGCTACACCTTC; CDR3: CASSFGGNEYGYTF
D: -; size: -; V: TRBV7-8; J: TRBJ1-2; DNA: TGTGCCAGCAGCTTAGTTTGGCAGGGTGAGGGTGGCTACACCTTC; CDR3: CASSLVWQGEGGYTF
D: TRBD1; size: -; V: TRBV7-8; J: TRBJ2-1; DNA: TGTGCCAGCAGCTTAGAACAGGGGGCGTACAATGAGCAGTTCTTC; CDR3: CASSLEQGAYNEQFF
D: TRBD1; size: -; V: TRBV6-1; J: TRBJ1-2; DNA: TGTGCCAGCAGTGAAGAAGGGACAGTCGACTATGGCTACACCTTC; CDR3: CASSEEGTVDYGYTF
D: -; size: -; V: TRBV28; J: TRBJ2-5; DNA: TGTGCCAGCAGTTTATATGTAGGGAGGCAAGAGACCCAGTACTTC; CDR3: CASSLYVGRQETQYF
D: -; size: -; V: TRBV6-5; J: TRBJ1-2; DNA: TGTGCCAGCGGAAGGACGGGCTCCTTGGTCGGGGGCTACACCTTC; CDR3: CASGRTGSLVGGYTF
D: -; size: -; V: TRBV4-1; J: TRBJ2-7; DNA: TGCGCCAGCAGCCTCCGGGACGTCGGGTCCTACGAGCAGTACTTC; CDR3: CASSLRDVGSYEQYF
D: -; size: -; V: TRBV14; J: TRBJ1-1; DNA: TGTGCCAGCAGCCCTAGGCAGGGAAGTATGATGAACACTGAAGCTTTCTTT; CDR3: CASSPRQGSMMNTEAFF
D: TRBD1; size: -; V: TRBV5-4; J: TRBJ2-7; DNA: TGTGCCAGCAGCCCAGGACAGGGGGTCTTGTACGAGCAGTACTTC; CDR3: CASSPGQGVLYEQYF
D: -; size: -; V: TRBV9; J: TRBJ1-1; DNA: TGTGCCAGCAGCGTAGCGGGGCTGGCCACTGAAGCTTTCTTT; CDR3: CASSVAGLATEAFF
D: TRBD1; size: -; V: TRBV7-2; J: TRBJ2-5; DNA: TGTGCCAGCAGCTTACATCTCGGGACAGGGGGACAAGAGACCCAGTACTTC; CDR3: CASSLHLGTGGQETQYF
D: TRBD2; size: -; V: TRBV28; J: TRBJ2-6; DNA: TGTGCCAGCAGTTTGATTAGCGGGAGCTCTGGGGCCAACGTCCTGACTTTC; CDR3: CASSLISGSSGANVLTF
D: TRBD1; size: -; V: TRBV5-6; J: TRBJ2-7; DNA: TGTGCCAGCAGCTTGGGACAGGGTCGGGAGCAGTACTTC; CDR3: CASSLGQGREQYF
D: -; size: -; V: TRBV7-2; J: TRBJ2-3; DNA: TGTGCCAGCAGCTTATGGATCAGCGGCACAGATACGCAGTATTTT; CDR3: CASSLWISGTDTQYF
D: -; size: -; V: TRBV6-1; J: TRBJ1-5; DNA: TGTGCCAGCAATGGGGGGGGTTCGAATCAGCCCCAGCATTTT; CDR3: CASNGGGSNQPQHF
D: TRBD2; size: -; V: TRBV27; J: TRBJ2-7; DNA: TGTGCCAGCAGTTTAGGGAGGGAATACGAGCAGTACTTC; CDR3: CASSLGREYEQYF
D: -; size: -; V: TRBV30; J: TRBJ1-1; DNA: TGTGCCTGGAGTGTACCCCCGGGGAACACTGAAGCTTTCTTT; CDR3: CAWSVPPGNTEAFF
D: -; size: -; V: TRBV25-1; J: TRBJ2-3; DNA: TGTGCCAGCAGTGCGAATGGGGTACAGTTGTATTTT; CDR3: CASSANGVQLYF
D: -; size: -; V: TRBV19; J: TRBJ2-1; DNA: TGTGCCAGTAGTCCCCGGGATCAGCGTGGTAGTTTGAATGAGCAGTTCTTC; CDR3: CASSPRDQRGSLNEQFF
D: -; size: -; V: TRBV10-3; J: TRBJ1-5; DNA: TGTGCCATCAGTGAGTCGCTGGGAAATCAGCCCCAGCATTTT; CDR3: CAISESLGNQPQHF
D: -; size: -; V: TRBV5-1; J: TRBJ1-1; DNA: TGCGCCAGCAGCTCAGTGACAACAATGAACACTGAAGCTTTCTTT; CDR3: CASSSVTTMNTEAFF
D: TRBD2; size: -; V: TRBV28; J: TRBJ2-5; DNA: TGTGCCAGCAGTTTTCTCCCCGGACTAGCGGGCTATGGGGAGACCCAGTACTTC; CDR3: CASSFLPGLAGYGETQYF
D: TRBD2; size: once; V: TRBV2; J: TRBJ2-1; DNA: TGTGCCAGCAGTGTCGGACTAGCGGGAGGAGAGCAGTTCTTC; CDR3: CASSVGLAGGEQFF
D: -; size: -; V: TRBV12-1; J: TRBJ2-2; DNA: TGTGCCAGCAGCCCCCGGGGAGAGCGGGAGAATGCGAACACCGGGGAGCTGTTTTTT; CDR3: CASSPRGERENANTGELFF
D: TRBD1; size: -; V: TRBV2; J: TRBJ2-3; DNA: TGTGCCAGCAGCCGGGACAGGGGTTTCACAGATACGCAGTATTTT; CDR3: CASSRDRGFTDTQYF
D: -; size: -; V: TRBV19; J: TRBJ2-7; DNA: TGTGCCAGTAGTCGGGTGGGAATGAACGAGCAGTACTTC; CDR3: CASSRVGMNEQYF
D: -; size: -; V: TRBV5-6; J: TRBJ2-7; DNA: TGTGCCAGCAGCGTCTCGACAGGGAGGGAGCAGTACTTC; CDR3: CASSVSTGREQYF
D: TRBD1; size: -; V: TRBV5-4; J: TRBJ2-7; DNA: TGTGCCAGCAGCTTGGGACAGGGGGCTTTGGTCGACGAGCAGTACTTC; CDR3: CASSLGQGALVDEQYF
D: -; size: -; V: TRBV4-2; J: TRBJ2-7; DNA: TGTGCCAGCAGCCAAGAAAGTTCACCCGCCCGCGAGCAGTACTTC; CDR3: CASSQESSPAREQYF
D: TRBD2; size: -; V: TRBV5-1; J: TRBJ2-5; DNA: TGCGCCAGCAGCTCGTGGGACGGACTAGCGGAAGAGACCCAGTACTTC; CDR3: CASSSWDGLAEETQYF
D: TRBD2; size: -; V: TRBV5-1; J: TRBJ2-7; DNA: TGCGCCAGCAGCTTGGGGGCGGGAGGATACGAGCAGTACTTC; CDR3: CASSLGAGGYEQYF
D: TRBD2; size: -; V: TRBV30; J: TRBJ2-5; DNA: TGTGCCTGGAGCCAAACGGGGCAGGGACTACCCCAGTACTTC; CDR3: CAWSQTGQGLPQYF
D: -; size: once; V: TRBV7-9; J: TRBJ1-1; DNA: TGTGCCAGCAGCTCAATGGGTTGGGCCACTGAAGCTTTCTTT; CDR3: CASSSMGWATEAFF
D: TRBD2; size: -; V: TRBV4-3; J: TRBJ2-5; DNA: TGCGCCAGCAGCCAACCGGGGAGCGGGAGGGTCCTCTTACAAGAGACCCAGTACTTC; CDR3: CASSQPGSGRVLLQETQYF
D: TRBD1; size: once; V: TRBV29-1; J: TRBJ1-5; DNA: TGCAGCGTTGGACACGGGGCAGGGGGAAGCAATCAGCCCCAGCATTTT; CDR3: CSVGHGAGGSNQPQHF
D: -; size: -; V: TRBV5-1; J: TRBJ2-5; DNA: TGCGCCAGCAGCTTGGGGACGGGGGCGATTGAGACCCAGTACTTC; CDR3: CASSLGTGAIETQYF
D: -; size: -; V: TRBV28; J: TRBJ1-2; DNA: TGTGCCAGCAGTTCGACCCGGTACGGCTACACCTTC; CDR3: CASSSTRYGYTF
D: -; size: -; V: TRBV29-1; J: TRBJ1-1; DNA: TGCAGCGTTGCCCGAGGGAACACTGAAGCTTTCTTT; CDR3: CSVARGNTEAFF
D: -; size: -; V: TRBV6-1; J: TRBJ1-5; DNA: TGTGCCAGCAGTCCCACAGGGCGTCAGCCCCAGCATTTT; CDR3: CASSPTGRQPQHF
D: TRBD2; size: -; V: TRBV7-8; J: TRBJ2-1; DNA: TGTGCCAGCAGCTCTTCTGGACTAGCGGGGGCCCCGAGCTCCTACAATGAGCAGTTCTTC; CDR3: CASSSSGLAGAPSSYNEQFF
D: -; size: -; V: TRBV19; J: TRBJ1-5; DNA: TGTGCCACCCGACGATACTTACAGGCGGATCAGCCCCAGCATTTT; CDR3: CATRRYLQADQPQHF
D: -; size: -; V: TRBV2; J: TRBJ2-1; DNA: TGTGCCTCCAGCTACCTGGCGTACAATGAGCAGTTCTTC; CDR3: CASSYLAYNEQFF
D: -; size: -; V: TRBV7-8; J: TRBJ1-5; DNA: TGTGCCAGCACCGTCGGGAGCAATCAGCCCCAGCATTTT; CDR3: CASTVGSNQPQHF
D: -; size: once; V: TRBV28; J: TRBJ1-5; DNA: TGTGCCAGCAGTTCCCGCATACATTCCAATCAGCCCCAGCATTTT; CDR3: CASSSRIHSNQPQHF
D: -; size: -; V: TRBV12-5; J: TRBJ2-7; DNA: TGTGCTAGTGGTTTGGACACCCCAGGGGACGAGCAGTACTTC; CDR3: CASGLDTPGDEQYF
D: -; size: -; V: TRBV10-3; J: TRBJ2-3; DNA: TGTGCCTCGCAGCTAGTCGGGGCAGATACGCAGTATTTT; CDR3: CASQLVGADTQYF
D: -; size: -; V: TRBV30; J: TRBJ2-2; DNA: TGTGCCTGGAGTGTATCCCGTAACACCGGGGAGCTGTTTTTT; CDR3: CAWSVSRNTGELFF
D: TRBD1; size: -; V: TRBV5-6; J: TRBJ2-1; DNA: TGTGCCAGCAGTAGTGTCACAGGGGGCAGGTACAATGAGCAGTTCTTC; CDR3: CASSSVTGGRYNEQFF
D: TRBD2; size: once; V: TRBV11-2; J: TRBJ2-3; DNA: TGTGCCAGCAGCCCATGGACTAGCGGGACAGATACGCAGTATTTT; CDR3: CASSPWTSGTDTQYF
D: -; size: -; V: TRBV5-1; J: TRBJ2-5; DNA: TGCGCCAGCAGCCAGATGGAGACCCAGTACTTC; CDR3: CASSQMETQYF
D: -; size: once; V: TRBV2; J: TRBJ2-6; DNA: TGTGCCAGCAGTGAAGCGCAAATTCGAGGCTCCGGGGCCAACGTCCTGACTTTC; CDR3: CASSEAQIRGSGANVLTF
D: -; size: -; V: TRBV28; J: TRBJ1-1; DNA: TGTGCCAGCAGAGACTTGAACACTGAAGCTTTCTTT; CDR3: CASRDLNTEAFF
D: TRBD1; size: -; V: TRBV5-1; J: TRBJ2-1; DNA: TGCGCCAGCAGCGGGACCGGGACAGTCTACAATCAGCAGTTCTTC; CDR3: CASSGTGTVYNQQFF
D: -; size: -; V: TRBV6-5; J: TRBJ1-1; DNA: TGTGCCAGCAGAACCGACATGGACAGTCTAGCTTTCTTT; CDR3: CASRTDMDSLAFF
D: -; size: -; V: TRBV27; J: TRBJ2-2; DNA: TGTGCCAGCAGTTTATTAGGGGGGCCGAGCACCGGGGAGCTGTTTTTT; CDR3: CASSLLGGPSTGELFF
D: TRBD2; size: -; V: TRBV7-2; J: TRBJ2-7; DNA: TGTGCCAGCAGCGCCGGACTAGCGGGACCCTACGAGCAGTACTTC; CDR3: CASSAGLAGPYEQYF